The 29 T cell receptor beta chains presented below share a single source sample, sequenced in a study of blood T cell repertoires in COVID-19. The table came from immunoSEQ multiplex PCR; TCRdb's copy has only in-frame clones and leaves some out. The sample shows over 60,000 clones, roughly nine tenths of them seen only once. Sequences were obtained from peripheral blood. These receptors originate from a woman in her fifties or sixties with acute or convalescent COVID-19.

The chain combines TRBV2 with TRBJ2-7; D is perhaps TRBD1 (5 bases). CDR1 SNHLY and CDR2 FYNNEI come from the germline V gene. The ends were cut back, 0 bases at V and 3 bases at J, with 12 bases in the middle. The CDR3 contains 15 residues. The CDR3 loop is CASSEALRQRYEQYF. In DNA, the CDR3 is TGTGCCAGCAGTGAAGCCTTGAGACAGCGCTACGAGCAGTACTTC.

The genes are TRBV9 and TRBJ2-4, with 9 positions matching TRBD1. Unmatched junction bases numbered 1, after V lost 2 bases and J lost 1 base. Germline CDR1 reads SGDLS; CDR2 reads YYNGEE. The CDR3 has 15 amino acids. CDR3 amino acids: CASSVGQGAKNIQYF. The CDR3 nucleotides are TGTGCCAGCAGCGTCGGACAGGGGGCCAAAAACATTCAGTACTTC. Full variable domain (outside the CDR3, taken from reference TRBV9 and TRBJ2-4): DSGVTQTPKHLITATGQRVTLRCSPRSGDLSVYWYQQSLDQGLQFLIQYYNGEERAKGNILERFSAQQFPDLHSELNLSSLELGDSALYFCASSVGQGAKNIQYFGAGTRLSVL.

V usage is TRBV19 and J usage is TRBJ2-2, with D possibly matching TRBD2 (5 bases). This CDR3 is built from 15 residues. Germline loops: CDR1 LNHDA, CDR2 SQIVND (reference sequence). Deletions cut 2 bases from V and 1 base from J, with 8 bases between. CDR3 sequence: CASSIIRGNTGELFF. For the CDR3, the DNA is TGTGCCAGTAGTATAATTCGGGGGAACACCGGGGAGCTGTTTTTT.

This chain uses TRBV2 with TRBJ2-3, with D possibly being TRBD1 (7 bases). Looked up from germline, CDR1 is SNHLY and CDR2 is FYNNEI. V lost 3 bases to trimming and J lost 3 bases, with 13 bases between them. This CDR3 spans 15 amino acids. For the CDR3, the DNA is TGTGCCAGCAGTGAGACTAGGGGGCGTACAGATACGCAGTATTTT. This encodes CASSETRGRTDTQYF.

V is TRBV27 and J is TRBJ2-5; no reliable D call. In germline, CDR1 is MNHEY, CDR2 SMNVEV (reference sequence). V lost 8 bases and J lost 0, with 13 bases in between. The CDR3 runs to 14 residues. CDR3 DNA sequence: TGTGCCAGCCCTTCCCCAACAAACCAAGAGACCCAGTACTTC. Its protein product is CASPSPTNQETQYF.

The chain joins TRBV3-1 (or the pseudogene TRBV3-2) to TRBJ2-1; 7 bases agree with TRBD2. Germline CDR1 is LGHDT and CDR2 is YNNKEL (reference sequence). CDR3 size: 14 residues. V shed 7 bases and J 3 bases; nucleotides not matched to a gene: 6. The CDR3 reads CASNVGGGYNEQFF. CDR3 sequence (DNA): TGTGCCAGCAATGTCGGCGGGGGCTACAATGAGCAGTTCTTC.

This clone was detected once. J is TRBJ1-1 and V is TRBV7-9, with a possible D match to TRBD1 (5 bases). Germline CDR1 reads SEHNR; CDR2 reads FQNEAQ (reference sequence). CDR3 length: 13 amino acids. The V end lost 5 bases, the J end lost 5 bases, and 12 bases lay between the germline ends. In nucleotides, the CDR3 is TGTGCCAGCAGCGAAGGGGCCGGGACTGAAGCTTTCTTT. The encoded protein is CASSEGAGTEAFF.

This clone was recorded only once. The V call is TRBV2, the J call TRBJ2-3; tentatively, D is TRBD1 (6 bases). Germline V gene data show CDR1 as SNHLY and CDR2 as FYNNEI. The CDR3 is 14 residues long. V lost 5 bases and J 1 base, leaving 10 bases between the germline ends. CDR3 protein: CASSLRQGTDTQYF. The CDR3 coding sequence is TGTGCCAGCAGTCTCCGACAGGGCACAGATACGCAGTATTTT.

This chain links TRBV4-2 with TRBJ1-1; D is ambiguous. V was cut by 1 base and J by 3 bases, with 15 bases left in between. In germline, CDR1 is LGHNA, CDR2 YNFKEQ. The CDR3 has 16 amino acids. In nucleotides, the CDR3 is TGTGCCAGCAGCCAAGGGGCCGGAGGGTGGCACACTGAAGCTTTCTTT. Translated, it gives CASSQGAGGWHTEAFF.

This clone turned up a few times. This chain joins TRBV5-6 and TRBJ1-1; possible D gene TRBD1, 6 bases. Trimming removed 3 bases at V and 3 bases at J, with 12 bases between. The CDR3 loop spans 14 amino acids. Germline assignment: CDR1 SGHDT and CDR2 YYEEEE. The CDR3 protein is CASSWGRADTEAFF. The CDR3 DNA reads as TGTGCCAGCAGCTGGGGGCGGGCCGACACTGAAGCTTTCTTT.

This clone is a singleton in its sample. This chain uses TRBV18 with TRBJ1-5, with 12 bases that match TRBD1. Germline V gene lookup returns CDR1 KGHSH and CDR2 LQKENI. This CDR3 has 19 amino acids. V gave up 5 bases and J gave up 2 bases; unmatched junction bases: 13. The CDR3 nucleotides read TGTGCCAGCTCATCAGGGGGACAGGGGGCGAGGGTCGGCAATCAGCCCCAGCATTTT. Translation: CASSSGGQGARVGNQPQHF.

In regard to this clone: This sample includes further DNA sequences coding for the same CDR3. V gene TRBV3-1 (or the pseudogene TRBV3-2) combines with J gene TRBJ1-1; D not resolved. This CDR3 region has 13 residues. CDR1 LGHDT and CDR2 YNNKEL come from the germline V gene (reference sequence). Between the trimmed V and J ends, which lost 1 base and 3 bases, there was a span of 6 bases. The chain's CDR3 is CASSQVRDTEAFF. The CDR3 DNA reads TGTGCCAGCAGCCAAGTGCGAGACACTGAAGCTTTCTTT.

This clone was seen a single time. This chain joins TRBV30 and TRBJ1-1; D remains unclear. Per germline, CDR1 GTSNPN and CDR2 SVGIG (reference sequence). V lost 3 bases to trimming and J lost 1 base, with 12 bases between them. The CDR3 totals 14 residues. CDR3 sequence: CAWSVKRGNTEAFF. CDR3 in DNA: TGTGCCTGGAGCGTAAAACGGGGGAACACTGAAGCTTTCTTT.

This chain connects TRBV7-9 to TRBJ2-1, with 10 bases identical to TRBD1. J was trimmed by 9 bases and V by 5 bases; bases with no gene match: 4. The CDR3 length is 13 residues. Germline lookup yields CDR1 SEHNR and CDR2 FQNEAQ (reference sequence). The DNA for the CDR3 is TGTGCCAGCAGCCTCGACAGGGGGCCTGAGCAGTTCTTC. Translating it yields CASSLDRGPEQFF.

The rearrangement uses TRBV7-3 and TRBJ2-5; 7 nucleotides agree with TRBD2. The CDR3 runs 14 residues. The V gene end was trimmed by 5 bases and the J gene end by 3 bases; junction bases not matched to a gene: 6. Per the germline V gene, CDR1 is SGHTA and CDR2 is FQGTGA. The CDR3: CASSPAGLEETQYF. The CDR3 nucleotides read TGTGCCAGCAGCCCCGCTGGACTAGAAGAGACCCAGTACTTC.

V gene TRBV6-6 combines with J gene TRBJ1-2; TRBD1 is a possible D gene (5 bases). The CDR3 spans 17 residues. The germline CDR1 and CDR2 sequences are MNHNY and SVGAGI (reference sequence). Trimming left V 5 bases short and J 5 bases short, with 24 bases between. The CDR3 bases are TGTGCCAGCAGTCAACTCACTATAACCGGGACTAGATATGGCTACACCTTC. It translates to CASSQLTITGTRYGYTF.

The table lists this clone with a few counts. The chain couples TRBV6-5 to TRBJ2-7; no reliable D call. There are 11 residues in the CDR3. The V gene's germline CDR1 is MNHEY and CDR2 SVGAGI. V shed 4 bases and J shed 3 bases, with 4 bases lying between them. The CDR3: CASSLNYEQYF. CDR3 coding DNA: TGTGCCAGCAGTTTAAACTACGAGCAGTACTTC.

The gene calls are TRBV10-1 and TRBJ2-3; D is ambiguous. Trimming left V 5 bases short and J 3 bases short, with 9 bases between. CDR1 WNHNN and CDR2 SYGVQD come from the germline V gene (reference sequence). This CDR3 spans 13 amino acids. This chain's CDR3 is CASSPVSTDTQYF. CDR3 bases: TGCGCCAGCAGTCCTGTCTCTACAGATACGCAGTATTTT.

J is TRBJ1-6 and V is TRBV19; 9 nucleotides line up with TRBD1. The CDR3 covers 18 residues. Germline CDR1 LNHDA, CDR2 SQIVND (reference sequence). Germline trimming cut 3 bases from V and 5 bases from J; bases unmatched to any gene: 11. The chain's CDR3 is CASSIKTGGSSNNSPLHF. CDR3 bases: TGTGCCAGTAGTATCAAAACAGGGGGCAGCAGCAATAATTCACCCCTCCACTTT.

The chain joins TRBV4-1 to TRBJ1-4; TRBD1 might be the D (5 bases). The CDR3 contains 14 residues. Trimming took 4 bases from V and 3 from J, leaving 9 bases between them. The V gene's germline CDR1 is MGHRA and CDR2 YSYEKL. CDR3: CASSRWGSNEKLFF. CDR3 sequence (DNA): TGCGCCAGCAGCCGATGGGGCTCTAATGAAAAACTGTTTTTT.

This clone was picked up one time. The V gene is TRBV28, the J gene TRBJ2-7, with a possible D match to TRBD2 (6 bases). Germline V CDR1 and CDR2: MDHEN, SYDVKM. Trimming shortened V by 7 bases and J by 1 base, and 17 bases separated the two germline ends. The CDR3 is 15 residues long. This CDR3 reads CASIPLRGYSYEQYF. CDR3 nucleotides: TGTGCCAGCATTCCCTTACGGGGGTATTCCTACGAGCAGTACTTC.

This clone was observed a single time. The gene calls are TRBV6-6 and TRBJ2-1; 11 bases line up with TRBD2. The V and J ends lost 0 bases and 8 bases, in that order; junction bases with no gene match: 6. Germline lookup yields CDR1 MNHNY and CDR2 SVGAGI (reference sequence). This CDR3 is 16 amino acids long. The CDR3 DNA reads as TGTGCCAGCAGTTACTCCTCTAGCGGGGGGTGGCATGAGCAGTTCTTC. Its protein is CASSYSSSGGWHEQFF.

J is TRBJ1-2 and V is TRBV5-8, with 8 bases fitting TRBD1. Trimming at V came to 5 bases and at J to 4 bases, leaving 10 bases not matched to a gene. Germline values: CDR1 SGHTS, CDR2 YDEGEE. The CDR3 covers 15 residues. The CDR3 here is CASRPATGGPYGYTF. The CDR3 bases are TGTGCCAGCAGACCCGCTACAGGGGGGCCCTATGGCTACACCTTC.

The CDR3 DNA reads as TGTGCCAGCAGCGCGCAAAGACTAGCGGGGACCACAGATACGCAGTATTTT. Translated: CASSAQRLAGTTDTQYF. This chain uses TRBV5-4 with TRBJ2-3; TRBD2 matches at 11 bases. Trimming removed 4 bases from V and 2 bases from J; junction bases left unmatched: 9. This CDR3 region has 17 residues. Germline CDR1 and CDR2: SGHNT and YYREEE (reference sequence). Combining the CDR3 with reference TRBV5-4 and TRBJ2-3 gives the whole variable domain ETGVTQSPTHLIKTRGQQVTLRCSSQSGHNTVSWYQQALGQGPQFIFQYYREEENGRGNFPPRFSGLQFPNYSSELNVNALELDDSALYLCASSAQRLAGTTDTQYFGPGTRLTVL.

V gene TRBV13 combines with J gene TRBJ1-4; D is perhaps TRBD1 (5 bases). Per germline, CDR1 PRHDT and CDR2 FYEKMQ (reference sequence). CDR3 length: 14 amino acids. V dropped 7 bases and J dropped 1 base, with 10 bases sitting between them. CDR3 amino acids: CASTQGVTNEKLFF. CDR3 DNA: TGTGCCAGCACCCAAGGGGTAACTAATGAAAAACTGTTTTTT.

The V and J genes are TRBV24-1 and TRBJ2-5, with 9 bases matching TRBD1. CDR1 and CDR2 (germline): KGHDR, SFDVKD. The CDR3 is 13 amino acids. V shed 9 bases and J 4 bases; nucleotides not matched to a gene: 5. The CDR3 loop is CATAQGALETQYF. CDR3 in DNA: TGTGCCACCGCACAGGGGGCCCTAGAGACCCAGTACTTC.

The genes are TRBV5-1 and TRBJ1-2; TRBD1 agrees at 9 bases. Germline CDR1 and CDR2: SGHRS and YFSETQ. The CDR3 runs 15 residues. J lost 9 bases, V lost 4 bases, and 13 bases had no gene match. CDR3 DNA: TGCGCCAGCAGCCCGGGGGACAGGGCGAGGGCGAGCTACACCTTC. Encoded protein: CASSPGDRARASYTF.

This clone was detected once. This CDR3 reads CASSRTGANEKLFF. The DNA of the CDR3 is TGTGCCAGTAGTAGGACGGGGGCTAATGAAAAACTGTTTTTT. The V and J genes are TRBV19 and TRBJ1-4, with D possibly matching TRBD1 (5 bases). This CDR3 spans 14 amino acids. V was trimmed by 4 bases and J by 3 bases, leaving 9 bases between them. The V gene's germline CDR1 is LNHDA and CDR2 SQIVND (reference sequence).

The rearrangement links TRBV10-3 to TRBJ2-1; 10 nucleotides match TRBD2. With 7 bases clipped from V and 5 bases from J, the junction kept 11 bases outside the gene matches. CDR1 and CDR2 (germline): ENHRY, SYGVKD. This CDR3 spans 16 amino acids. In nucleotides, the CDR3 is TGTGCCATCACCGGTGGAGCGGGGGGGGGAGACAATGAGCAGTTCTTC. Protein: CAITGGAGGGDNEQFF.